Presented here are 20 T cell receptor beta chains from one specimen sequenced in a study of post-analysis software for immune sequencing data. Study-level findings and limits: The study found TRBV5-6, TRBV5-1 and TRBV20-1 among roughly 5 TRBV segments more frequent in patients than controls.

Included in the TCR beta cDNA libraries were unique molecular identifiers. TCRdb independently ran MiXCR on the PCR reads; one entry per CDR3 protein. The table shows around 710,000 distinct CDR3 sequences, with approximately 44% occurring only once. No antigens are known for them. Input material: blood. The receptors stem from a girl aged 5-17 years with multiple sclerosis.

CDR3 sequence reads: CSVEGVDKGSYNEQYF. The CDR3 DNA reads as TGCAGCGTTGAAGGGGTAGACAAAGGCTCCTACAATGAGCAGTACTTC. The rearrangement joins TRBV29-1 to TRBJ2-1; D unresolved. The J call may be mistaken, given a closer DNA end match to TRBJ2-7. Germline V gene data show CDR1 as SQVTM and CDR2 as ANQGSEA. This CDR3 is 16 amino acids long.

The chain couples TRBV29-1 to TRBJ2-3; D possibly corresponds to TRBD1 (8 bases). V dropped 8 bases and J dropped 0 bases, with 18 bases sitting between them. The germline V gene encodes CDR1 SQVTM and CDR2 ANQGSEA. This CDR3 spans 15 amino acids. The CDR3 sequence is CSPGGGSASTDTQYF. The CDR3 nucleotides are TGCAGCCCAGGGGGCGGGAGTGCTAGCACAGATACGCAGTATTTT.

The chain carries TRBV27 and TRBJ2-7; D is possibly TRBD1 or TRBD2 (5 bases each). V lost 5 bases to trimming and J lost 7 bases, with 15 bases between them. Germline CDR1 and CDR2: MNHEY and SMNVEV (reference sequence). The CDR3 runs to 13 residues. The CDR3 sequence is CASSQGRSGEQYF. CDR3 DNA sequence: TGTGCCAGCAGTCAGGGCCGGTCGGGAGAGCAGTACTTC.

The CDR3 here is CSASGPGTSHSYEQYF. DNA of the CDR3: TGCAGTGCTAGCGGGCCAGGGACTTCACACTCCTACGAGCAGTACTTC. The rearrangement links TRBV20-1 to TRBJ2-7, with D possibly TRBD2 on 6 matching bases. CDR3 length equals 16 residues. The germline gives CDR1 DFQATT, CDR2 SNEGSKA (reference sequence). The V end was cut by 3 bases, the J end by 0 bases, with 18 bases between.

This clonotype was seen just once. This chain uses TRBV5-1 with TRBJ2-7, with 7 bases matching TRBD2. The CDR3 length is 13 residues. Germline CDR1 reads SGHRS; CDR2 reads YFSETQ. Unmatched junction bases numbered 6, after V lost 4 bases and J lost 5 bases. CDR3 loop: CASSLWEGNEQYF. The DNA for the CDR3 is TGCGCCAGCAGCCTCTGGGAGGGGAACGAGCAGTACTTC.

There are a few counts of this clonotype. The J gene is TRBJ2-5, the V gene TRBV7-2, with 8 bases aligning to TRBD1. V shed 0 bases, J shed 5 bases, and the junction held 8 bases outside the gene matches. CDR1 and CDR2 (germline): SGHTA, FQGNSA. CDR3 length equals 16 residues. The CDR3 region has the DNA TGTGCCAGCAGCTTAGCGCTTCAGGGGGCGCACGAGACCCAGTACTTC. It specifies CASSLALQGAHETQYF.

The chain links TRBV6-5 to TRBJ2-7, with D maybe TRBD2 (6 bases). Deletions cut 7 bases from V and 2 bases from J, with 15 bases between. CDR1 and CDR2 from the germline V gene are MNHEY and SVGAGI. This CDR3 spans 14 amino acids. This CDR3 reads CASTGRESTYEQYF. The CDR3 DNA is TGTGCCAGCACGGGGCGGGAATCAACCTACGAGCAGTACTTC.

The chain has TRBV12-3 or TRBV12-4 and TRBJ2-7; 9 positions match TRBD1. The CDR3 covers 15 residues. The trim removed 2 bases at V and 7 bases at J, leaving 9 bases unmatched. The CDR3 region has the DNA TGTGCCAGCAGTTTAACGGGGACAGGGCTAGAAGAGCAGTACTTC. It codes for CASSLTGTGLEEQYF.

The table lists this clonotype with a few counts. The chain carries TRBV24-1 and TRBJ2-1; the match to TRBD2 covers 9 bases. The length of the CDR3 is 15 residues. V trimming: 5 bases; J trimming: 8 bases; junction bases outside the gene matches: 9. Germline V gene data show CDR1 as KGHDR and CDR2 as SFDVKD. The CDR3 DNA follows: TGTGCCACCAGTGGTTATGGGCGGGAGGGGTATGAGCAGTTCTTC. It codes for CATSGYGREGYEQFF.

The gene calls are TRBV5-1 and TRBJ2-1; 8 nucleotides align to TRBD2. The CDR3 has 15 amino acids. V lost 4 bases and J lost 5; bases outside the gene matches: 8. CDR1 SGHRS and CDR2 YFSETQ come from the germline V gene. Here the CDR3 DNA reads TGCGCCAGCAGCGTAAGACTAGCGAGAGACAATGAGCAGTTCTTC. It codes for CASSVRLARDNEQFF.

The V gene is TRBV7-9, the J gene TRBJ2-5, with D unclear. The CDR3 spans 12 residues. Trimming pared 7 bases from V and 7 bases from J, leaving 13 bases between. The germline V gene encodes CDR1 SEHNR and CDR2 FQNEAQ (reference sequence). The CDR3 DNA follows: TGTGCCAGCACAAGAGCTGGGCGGACCCAGTACTTC. It encodes CASTRAGRTQYF.

This sequence joins TRBV15 and TRBJ2-7, with 7 bases that match TRBD1. This CDR3 spans 15 amino acids. V shed 0 bases, J shed 7 bases, and the junction held 9 bases outside the gene matches. Germline V gives CDR1 LNHNV, CDR2 YYDKDF (reference sequence). CDR3 sequence reads: CATSRDLQGPREQYF. CDR3 coding DNA: TGTGCCACCAGCAGAGACTTACAGGGGCCGCGGGAGCAGTACTTC.

The rearrangement links TRBV11-2 to TRBJ2-4; possible D gene TRBD2, 5 bases. The last part of the DNA fits TRBJ2-7 better; the J call may be wrong. The length of the CDR3 is 17 residues. Germline V gene lookup returns CDR1 SGHAT and CDR2 FQNNGV. This CDR3 reads CASSPGPGYPWAYEQYF. In DNA, the CDR3 is TGTGCCAGCAGCCCAGGACCGGGGTATCCGTGGGCCTACGAGCAGTACTTC.

This chain uses TRBV5-5 with TRBJ2-1, with D perhaps being TRBD1 or TRBD2 (5 bases each). Germline V gene lookup returns CDR1 SGHKS and CDR2 YYEKEE (reference sequence). This CDR3 is built from 13 residues. The V gene lost 4 bases and the J gene lost 9 bases, with 14 bases spanning the gap. The CDR3 reads CASSQELRGEQFF. The CDR3 DNA sequence: TGTGCCAGCAGCCAAGAGTTGAGGGGTGAGCAGTTCTTC.

The chain employs TRBV4-2 and TRBJ1-2, with D possibly being TRBD1 (6 bases). The CDR3 covers 15 residues. V shed 1 base and J shed 8 bases, with 17 bases lying between them. CDR1 is LGHNA, CDR2 YNFKEQ, per germline. Here the CDR3 reads CASSQASGRGGGYTF. The CDR3, as DNA: TGTGCCAGCAGCCAAGCTTCGGGCAGGGGAGGAGGCTACACCTTC.

V and J are TRBV3-1 and TRBJ2-7, with D tentatively TRBD2 (6 bases). The CDR3 has 14 amino acids. Looked up from germline, CDR1 is LGHDT and CDR2 is YNNKEL (reference sequence). The V gene lost 1 base and the J gene lost 7 bases, with 14 bases spanning the gap. The CDR3 DNA reads as TGTGCCAGCAGCCAAGGCGGAGGGCCGTGGGAGCAGTACTTC. It encodes CASSQGGGPWEQYF.

The chain joins TRBV25-1 to TRBJ2-7; 10 bases match TRBD2. Germline V gene data show CDR1 as MGHDK and CDR2 as SYGVNS. CDR3 size: 14 residues. The V segment lost 5 bases and the J segment 3 bases; nucleotides outside the gene matches: 4. CDR3 bases: TGTGCCAGCAGTCTAGCGGGAGACCTCTACGAGCAGTACTTC. Translated: CASSLAGDLYEQYF.

This clonotype has more than one count but fewer than ten. This chain joins TRBV6-4 and TRBJ2-3; 11 nucleotides match TRBD2. The CDR3 length is 16 residues. The V gene's germline CDR1 is MRHNA and CDR2 SNTAGT. V lost 6 bases and J lost 4; bases outside the gene matches: 9. The CDR3: CASSETGTSGSDTQYF. CDR3 coding DNA: TGTGCCAGCAGCGAAACCGGGACTAGCGGATCAGATACGCAGTATTTT.

This clonotype was counted a few times. The J gene is TRBJ1-2, the V gene TRBV29-1; the D gene is possibly TRBD1 (5 bases). Trimming pared 7 bases from V and 3 bases from J, leaving 15 bases between. CDR3 length: 13 residues. Looked up from germline, CDR1 is SQVTM and CDR2 is ANQGSEA. The CDR3 protein is CSGGSPEDYGYTF. CDR3 DNA sequence: TGCAGCGGGGGGAGCCCTGAGGACTATGGCTACACCTTC.

The chain links TRBV10-3 to TRBJ2-1; 10 bases are shared with TRBD2. Germline CDR1 and CDR2: ENHRY and SYGVKD. V gave up 7 bases and J gave up 8 bases; unmatched junction bases: 8. This CDR3 comprises 14 residues. The CDR3 is CAITGGTSEDEQFF. The DNA of the CDR3 is TGTGCCATCACCGGGGGGACTAGCGAAGATGAGCAGTTCTTC.